Each of the 29 T cell receptor beta chains below was sequenced from the same sample in a study of control samples from healthy donors and cancer patients. This table comes from immunoSEQ multiplex PCR, and its TCRdb copy is limited to in-frame clones, with some not included. The table records 70,000 to 100,000 clones, roughly nine tenths of them present only once. The sample taken for sequencing was blood. The receptors stem from a woman aged 60 to 75 in good health.

The chain couples TRBV19 to TRBJ2-2, with 10 bases identical to TRBD2. Germline CDR1 and CDR2: LNHDA and SQIVND (reference sequence). This CDR3 spans 13 amino acids. V lost 7 bases and J lost 8; bases outside the gene matches: 4. The CDR3 protein is CASKREGRGELFF. The CDR3 DNA is TGTGCCAGTAAGCGGGAGGGCCGTGGGGAGCTGTTTTTT.

The chain is built from TRBV5-1 and TRBJ2-7, with D possibly matching TRBD2 (5 bases). The germline gives CDR1 SGHRS, CDR2 YFSETQ. This CDR3 contains 13 residues. The V end lost 0 bases, the J end lost 3 bases, and 7 bases lay between the germline ends. The CDR3 is CASSLGRSYEQYF. The DNA of the CDR3 is TGCGCCAGCAGCTTGGGGAGGAGCTACGAGCAGTACTTC.

The chain recombines TRBV5-1 with TRBJ1-1; 12 bases align to TRBD1. CDR1 SGHRS and CDR2 YFSETQ come from the germline V gene. The CDR3 runs to 16 residues. J lost 1 base, V lost 4 bases, and 5 bases had no gene match. In nucleotides, the CDR3 is TGCGCCAGCAGCCCAGGGACAGGGGGCCGGAACACTGAAGCTTTCTTT. Its translation: CASSPGTGGRNTEAFF.

The rearrangement uses TRBV30 and TRBJ1-3; D gene ambiguous. The germline V and J ends were trimmed by 4 bases and 0 bases, with 4 bases remaining between them. Germline V gene lookup returns CDR1 GTSNPN and CDR2 SVGIG (reference sequence). There are 12 residues in the CDR3. The CDR3: CAWKRSGNTIYF. The CDR3 DNA sequence: TGTGCCTGGAAGCGCTCTGGAAACACCATATATTTT.

The chain joins TRBV7-2 to TRBJ2-7; no clear D gene. Germline V lookup: CDR1 SGHTA, CDR2 FQGNSA. This CDR3 has 15 residues. V was shortened by 5 bases and J by 2 bases, with 16 bases between the two germline ends. The CDR3 protein is CASSHRNGLTYEQYF. The CDR3 nucleotides are TGTGCCAGCAGCCACCGAAACGGTCTTACCTACGAGCAGTACTTC.

The chain couples TRBV7-9 to TRBJ2-4; no firm D call. There are 16 residues in the CDR3. In germline, CDR1 is SEHNR, CDR2 FQNEAQ (reference sequence). V shed 5 bases and J shed 0 bases, with 14 bases lying between them. The CDR3 DNA reads TGTGCCAGCAGCCCACCCCTCCGCCTAGCCAAAAACATTCAGTACTTC. As protein: CASSPPLRLAKNIQYF. Full variable domain (missing parts from reference TRBV7-9 and TRBJ2-4): DTGVSQNPRHKITKRGQNVTFRCDPISEHNRLYWYRQTLGQGPEFLTYFQNEAQLEKSRLLSDRFSAERPKGSFSTLEIQRTEQGDSAMYLCASSPPLRLAKNIQYFGAGTRLSVL.

V is TRBV9 and J is TRBJ2-1; TRBD2 agrees at 8 bases. CDR3 size: 19 residues. Germline loops: CDR1 SGDLS, CDR2 YYNGEE. The junction had 15 bases not matched to a gene; V was cut back by 0 bases and J by 4 bases. The CDR3 region is CASSVGGGFVSGAYNEQFF. The CDR3 DNA reads TGTGCCAGCAGCGTAGGTGGTGGTTTTGTTAGCGGGGCTTACAATGAGCAGTTCTTC.

V gene TRBV19 combines with J gene TRBJ1-3; 10 nucleotides align to TRBD1. J was trimmed by 2 bases and V by 5 bases; bases with no gene match: 6. CDR3 length: 16 residues. Germline V lookup: CDR1 LNHDA, CDR2 SQIVND (reference sequence). The CDR3 DNA sequence: TGTGCCAGTAGTCCCCGGACAGGGGGTACTGGAAACACCATATATTTT. Translating it yields CASSPRTGGTGNTIYF.

This sequence joins TRBV12-3 or TRBV12-4 and TRBJ2-7; D call uncertain. This CDR3 has 12 residues. Between the trimmed V and J ends, which lost 4 bases and 3 bases, there was a span of 7 bases. Here the CDR3 reads CASSSGYYEQYF. CDR3 nucleotides: TGTGCCAGCAGTTCAGGTTACTACGAGCAGTACTTC.

The chain links TRBV19 to TRBJ2-1; perhaps TRBD1 as D (6 bases). Per the germline V gene, CDR1 is LNHDA and CDR2 is SQIVND (reference sequence). The CDR3 is made up of 11 amino acids. Trimming pared 7 bases from V and 10 bases from J, leaving 11 bases between. The chain's CDR3 is CASKGDREQFF. The CDR3 region has the DNA TGTGCCAGTAAGGGGGATCGGGAGCAGTTCTTC.

The rearrangement uses TRBV4-1 and TRBJ1-1; D is possibly TRBD1 (6 bases). V was shortened by 4 bases and J by 10 bases, with 10 bases between the two germline ends. The CDR3 length is 11 residues. Germline V lookup: CDR1 MGHRA, CDR2 YSYEKL. The CDR3 coding sequence is TGCGCCAGCAGCCCCGGGGGGCTAGCTTTCTTT. As protein: CASSPGGLAFF.

The J gene is TRBJ2-5, the V gene TRBV7-2, with TRBD2 matching over 9 bases. The V segment lost 0 bases and the J segment 5 bases; nucleotides outside the gene matches: 7. Germline V gene data show CDR1 as SGHTA and CDR2 as FQGNSA. The CDR3 runs 16 residues. The CDR3 nucleotides are TGTGCCAGCAGCTTAGCCCACGCTAGCGGGATGGAGACCCAGTACTTC. Encoded protein: CASSLAHASGMETQYF. Complete variable domain (other parts from reference TRBV7-2 and TRBJ2-5): GAGVSQSPSNKVTEKGKDVELRCDPISGHTALYWYRQSLGQGLEFLIYFQGNSAPDKSGLPSDRFSAERTGGSVSTLTIQRTQQEDSAVYLCASSLAHASGMETQYFGPGTRLLVL.

The V and J genes are TRBV27 and TRBJ2-2, with D perhaps matching TRBD2 (7 bases). CDR3 size: 14 residues. Germline lookup yields CDR1 MNHEY and CDR2 SMNVEV (reference sequence). V lost 4 bases, J lost 3 bases, and 9 bases lay in between. CDR3 DNA: TGTGCCAGCAGTTGGGGGGGCTACACCGGGGAGCTGTTTTTT. Translated: CASSWGGYTGELFF.

This chain uses TRBV11-2 with TRBJ2-7; TRBD1 might be the D (5 bases). Germline V lookup: CDR1 SGHAT, CDR2 FQNNGV. The CDR3 is 17 amino acids. Trimming removed 2 bases at V and 1 base at J, with 18 bases between. CDR3 nucleotide sequence: TGTGCCAGCAGCTTAACGCAGAGACAGCCCAAATCCTACGAGCAGTACTTC. As protein: CASSLTQRQPKSYEQYF.

CDR3 in amino acids: CASSQGRGNTEAFF. CDR3 DNA: TGCGCCAGCAGCCAGGGACGGGGGAACACTGAAGCTTTCTTT. V is TRBV4-1 and J is TRBJ1-1, with D perhaps TRBD1 (5 bases). The V and J ends lost 3 bases and 1 base respectively, with 9 bases between them. Per germline, CDR1 MGHRA and CDR2 YSYEKL. CDR3 length: 14 residues.

The genes are TRBV5-5 and TRBJ1-1; D unclear. The CDR3 contains 13 residues. Germline V gives CDR1 SGHKS, CDR2 YYEKEE (reference sequence). V was shortened by 4 bases and J by 5 bases, with 12 bases between the two germline ends. This CDR3 is CASSLERRTEAFF. The CDR3 region has the DNA TGTGCCAGCAGCCTGGAGAGGAGGACTGAAGCTTTCTTT.

The rearrangement joins TRBV14 to TRBJ2-3; possible D gene TRBD2, 5 bases. This CDR3 has 16 amino acids. From germline, CDR1 is SGHDN and CDR2 FVKESK. Between the trimmed V and J ends, which lost 4 bases and 0 bases, there was a span of 14 bases. For the CDR3, the DNA is TGTGCCAGCAGCCCTTTGGGAGCGGACAGCACAGATACGCAGTATTTT. This codes for CASSPLGADSTDTQYF.

This sequence joins TRBV19 and TRBJ2-3; D possibly corresponds to TRBD1 (5 bases). Germline loops: CDR1 LNHDA, CDR2 SQIVND (reference sequence). The CDR3 is made up of 12 amino acids. The V end was cut by 6 bases, the J end by 5 bases, with 9 bases between. The CDR3 coding sequence is TGTGCCAGTAGAGGGGTGGGAGATACGCAGTATTTT. This codes for CASRGVGDTQYF. Based on the CDR3 plus reference TRBV19 and TRBJ2-3, the full variable domain is DGGITQSPKYLFRKEGQNVTLSCEQNLNHDAMYWYRQDPGQGLRLIYYSQIVNDFQKGDIAEGYSVSREKKESFPLTVTSAQKNPTAFYLCASRGVGDTQYFGPGTRLTVL.

This clone was counted between two and nine times. The J gene is TRBJ2-1, the V gene TRBV11-1; 7 positions agree with TRBD2. Trimming took 3 bases from V and 5 from J; bases not matched to a gene: 4. Looked up from germline, CDR1 is SGHAT and CDR2 is FQDESV (reference sequence). The CDR3 runs to 14 residues. The CDR3 reads CASSLAGEDNEQFF. As DNA, the CDR3 is TGTGCCAGCAGCTTGGCGGGAGAAGACAATGAGCAGTTCTTC.

This chain uses TRBV6-5 with TRBJ2-5; D is undetermined. Germline V lookup: CDR1 MNHEY, CDR2 SVGAGI. The CDR3 spans 14 residues. The germline V and J ends were trimmed by 7 bases and 5 bases, with 17 bases remaining between them. The CDR3 nucleotides are TGTGCCAGCACCTCCTTTGTGTCTACGGAGACCCAGTACTTC. This translates into CASTSFVSTETQYF.

The CDR3 sequence is CASSSAGTANNEKLFF. The CDR3 DNA reads TGCGCCAGCAGCTCAGCCGGGACGGCTAACAATGAAAAACTGTTTTTT. The chain couples TRBV5-1 to TRBJ1-4; TRBD1 is a possible D gene (5 bases). The CDR3 contains 16 residues. The V gene's germline CDR1 is SGHRS and CDR2 YFSETQ. V was trimmed by 3 bases and J by 5 bases, leaving 17 bases between them.

There are a few counts of this clone. The chain is built from TRBV6-6 and TRBJ2-2; D remains ambiguous. Looked up from germline, CDR1 is MNHNY and CDR2 is SVGAGI (reference sequence). Between the trimmed V and J ends, which lost 4 bases and 6 bases, there was a span of 9 bases. The CDR3 is made up of 13 amino acids. CDR3 DNA sequence: TGTGCCAGCAGTTCTAGTAATTCCGGGGAGCTGTTTTTT. This codes for CASSSSNSGELFF.

The chain has TRBV5-6 and TRBJ2-5; no firm D call. CDR1 and CDR2 (germline): SGHDT, YYEEEE. The CDR3 is made up of 17 amino acids. Trimming removed 0 bases at V and 1 base at J, with 16 bases between. CDR3 bases: TGTGCCAGCAGCTTGGAAGGCGGCTCTGGGGTCCAAGAGACCCAGTACTTC. It encodes CASSLEGGSGVQETQYF.

CDR3 sequence: CASSQSRGATNEKLFF. The CDR3, as DNA: TGCGCCAGCAGTCAATCGAGGGGAGCAACTAATGAAAAACTGTTTTTT. The chain is built from TRBV23-1 and TRBJ1-4; D possibly corresponds to TRBD1 (5 bases). TRBV23-1 is an ORF; its function is uncertain. V lost 0 bases, J lost 0 bases, and 8 bases lay in between. The CDR3 contains 16 residues.

This sequence joins TRBV6-1 and TRBJ2-1, with 15 bases aligning to TRBD2. The ends lost 4 bases at V and 8 bases at J; junction bases unmatched: 15. CDR1 and CDR2 (germline): MNHNS, SASEGT. The CDR3 is 19 residues long. CDR3 amino acids: CASSAGEGLAGGQKDEQFF. CDR3 DNA: TGTGCCAGCAGTGCGGGGGAGGGACTAGCGGGAGGTCAGAAGGATGAGCAGTTCTTC.

Turning to this clone: Other DNA sequences from this sample encode an identical CDR3 as well. The chain has TRBV24-1 and TRBJ2-1; TRBD1 aligns across 12 bases. CDR3 length: 21 amino acids. Germline-derived CDR1 and CDR2 are KGHDR and SFDVKD. The V and J ends lost 6 bases and 0 bases, in that order; junction bases with no gene match: 17. CDR3 amino acids: CATSNVLRDRGLRTSYNEQFF. The DNA for the CDR3 is TGTGCCACCAGTAACGTACTACGGGACAGGGGGCTAAGGACCTCCTACAATGAGCAGTTCTTC.

The chain is built from TRBV3-1 (or the pseudogene TRBV3-2) and TRBJ1-2, with D possibly matching TRBD1 (5 bases). Trimming pared 1 base from V and 8 bases from J, leaving 14 bases between. The germline gives CDR1 LGHDT, CDR2 YNNKEL (reference sequence). The CDR3 is made up of 14 amino acids. In DNA form, the CDR3 reads TGTGCCAGCAGCCAAGTCGGTGGGTGGGACGGCTACACCTTC. Protein: CASSQVGGWDGYTF.

The DNA of the CDR3 is TGTGCCAGCAGCGATTGGCGGGTCGTGGAGACCCAGTACTTC. Its translation is CASSDWRVVETQYF. This chain joins TRBV3-1 (or the pseudogene TRBV3-2) and TRBJ2-5; D possibly corresponds to TRBD2 (5 bases). V gave up 5 bases and J gave up 5 bases, with 15 bases separating them. Germline values: CDR1 LGHDT, CDR2 YNNKEL (reference sequence). CDR3 length: 14 residues.

The chain links TRBV3-1 (or the pseudogene TRBV3-2) to TRBJ1-1; the D is unclear. V was trimmed by 4 bases and J by 1 base, leaving 7 bases between them. This CDR3 is 13 amino acids long. Looked up from germline, CDR1 is LGHDT and CDR2 is YNNKEL (reference sequence). In nucleotides, the CDR3 is TGTGCCAGCAGCCTGGGCGAGAACACTGAAGCTTTCTTT. Its protein is CASSLGENTEAFF.